A single sample is the source of the 14 T cell receptor beta chains below, sequenced in a study of T cell responses to AZD1222 COVID-19 vaccine. TCRdb's table, derived via immunoSEQ multiplex PCR, lists solely in-frame clones and lacks some. The sample includes about 60,000 clones, approximately 86% of them seen just once. This specimen consisted of peripheral blood, obtained 28 days after the second AZD1222 dose. The origin of the receptors is an adult who received the AZD1222 COVID-19 vaccine.

CDR3 in amino acids: CASSLKQGGGETQYF. CDR3 nucleotide sequence: TGTGCCAGCAGCCTAAAGCAGGGCGGCGGAGAGACCCAGTACTTC. J is TRBJ2-5 and V is TRBV5-6; the D gene is possibly TRBD1 (5 bases). This CDR3 spans 15 amino acids. V was cut by 4 bases and J by 4 bases, with 17 bases left in between. Germline V gene data show CDR1 as SGHDT and CDR2 as YYEEEE.

The chain has TRBV29-1 and TRBJ2-7, with D unresolved. The V and J ends lost 6 bases and 1 base respectively, with 10 bases between them. Germline CDR1 and CDR2: SQVTM and ANQGSEA. The CDR3 loop spans 12 amino acids. CDR3 protein: CSVADESYEQYF. The DNA of the CDR3 is TGCAGCGTCGCCGATGAGTCCTACGAGCAGTACTTC.

This chain connects TRBV6-5 to TRBJ2-3; maybe TRBD2 (6 bases). This CDR3 is 15 amino acids long. V was cut by 7 bases and J by 0 bases, with 14 bases left in between. The germline V gene encodes CDR1 MNHEY and CDR2 SVGAGI. CDR3 protein: CASTKQRASTDTQYF. CDR3 bases: TGTGCCAGCACAAAACAGCGGGCTAGCACAGATACGCAGTATTTT.

The V gene is TRBV18, the J gene TRBJ2-2, with unresolved D. The V and J ends lost 5 bases and 0 bases respectively, with 13 bases between them. This CDR3 comprises 16 residues. Germline V gene lookup returns CDR1 KGHSH and CDR2 LQKENI. In DNA, the CDR3 is TGTGCCAGCTCAACGCAACCCCCCGCGAACACCGGGGAGCTGTTTTTT. Protein sequence: CASSTQPPANTGELFF.

The chain couples TRBV11-2 to TRBJ1-4; 7 nucleotides line up with TRBD1. This CDR3 contains 14 residues. V lost 1 base and J lost 8; bases outside the gene matches: 4. Germline V gene lookup returns CDR1 SGHAT and CDR2 FQNNGV. For the CDR3, the DNA is TGTGCCAGCAGCTTAGTAGGGGGCAAAGAAAAACTGTTTTTT. Protein sequence: CASSLVGGKEKLFF.

The V gene is TRBV28, the J gene TRBJ2-5; 8 nucleotides align to TRBD1. Germline V CDR1 and CDR2: MDHEN, SYDVKM. The junction had 4 bases not matched to a gene; V was cut back by 5 bases and J by 2 bases. This CDR3 is 14 amino acids long. The CDR3 is CASSQDREQETQYF. Here the CDR3 DNA reads TGTGCCAGCAGTCAGGACAGGGAACAAGAGACCCAGTACTTC. Supplemented by reference TRBV28 and TRBJ2-5, the full variable domain reads DVKVTQSSRYLVKRTGEKVFLECVQDMDHENMFWYRQDPGLGLRLIYFSYDVKMKEKGDIPEGYSVSREKKERFSLILESASTNQTSMYLCASSQDREQETQYFGPGTRLLVL.

This chain joins TRBV7-9 and TRBJ1-1; D is undetermined. The V end was cut by 5 bases, the J end by 4 bases, with 14 bases between. There are 14 residues in the CDR3. Per the germline V gene, CDR1 is SEHNR and CDR2 is FQNEAQ (reference sequence). In DNA form, the CDR3 reads TGTGCCAGCAGCCCTCAGGAGGTGGTCACTGAAGCTTTCTTT. This translates into CASSPQEVVTEAFF.

CDR3 coding DNA: TGTGCCAGCAGTAGGACAGGGGCCTCCTACGAGCAGTACTTC. It is translated as CASSRTGASYEQYF. The rearrangement joins TRBV28 to TRBJ2-7, with 9 positions matching TRBD1. CDR3 length: 14 amino acids. Germline trimming cut 5 bases from V and 0 bases from J; bases unmatched to any gene: 2. Per the germline V gene, CDR1 is MDHEN and CDR2 is SYDVKM.

The chain employs TRBV28 and TRBJ2-6, with unresolved D. Germline V gives CDR1 MDHEN, CDR2 SYDVKM. V was cut by 3 bases and J by 7 bases, with 10 bases left in between. This CDR3 contains 14 residues. CDR3 sequence reads: CASSLPLGANVLTF. CDR3 sequence (DNA): TGTGCCAGCAGTTTGCCGTTAGGAGCCAACGTCCTGACTTTC.

This clone showed up just a few times. The genes are TRBV29-1 and TRBJ2-7; 7 bases match TRBD1. The J segment lost 0 bases and the V segment lost 7 bases, leaving 18 bases of the junction unmatched. Germline loops: CDR1 SQVTM, CDR2 ANQGSEA. The CDR3 loop spans 17 amino acids. The CDR3 sequence is CSAGPGTEGVYSYEQYF. The CDR3 DNA reads as TGCAGCGCTGGCCCCGGGACAGAGGGGGTTTACTCCTACGAGCAGTACTTC.

This chain connects TRBV3-1 (or the pseudogene TRBV3-2) to TRBJ1-5, with 7 positions matching TRBD1. This CDR3 contains 18 residues. Germline V lookup: CDR1 LGHDT, CDR2 YNNKEL (reference sequence). V was clipped by 4 bases and J by 1 base; unmatched bases: 13. For the CDR3, the DNA is TGTGCCAGCAGCCCTTTCCCTCAGACAGGGACAAGCAATCAGCCCCAGCATTTT. This encodes CASSPFPQTGTSNQPQHF.

The chain couples TRBV7-9 to TRBJ1-6, with D uncertain. Germline V CDR1 and CDR2: SEHNR, FQNEAQ (reference sequence). The CDR3 contains 16 residues. The V gene lost 5 bases and the J gene lost 7 bases, with 18 bases spanning the gap. The CDR3 sequence: CASSRRSGLGNSPLHF. CDR3 nucleotide sequence: TGTGCCAGCAGCCGACGGTCCGGGTTGGGGAATTCACCCCTCCACTTT.

The V gene is TRBV28, the J gene TRBJ2-4; D is undetermined. V was clipped by 4 bases and J by 7 bases, with 8 bases between them. The CDR3 contains 12 residues. CDR1 MDHEN and CDR2 SYDVKM come from the germline V gene. The CDR3 DNA is TGTGCCAGCAGTTCCAATCCGAACATTCAGTACTTC. Its translation: CASSSNPNIQYF.

The chain links TRBV19 to TRBJ2-1, with 9 bases aligning to TRBD1. The germline V gene has CDR1 LNHDA and CDR2 SQIVND (reference sequence). CDR3 length: 14 residues. V lost 8 bases to trimming and J lost 4 bases; unmatched junction nucleotides: 6. The CDR3 is CASVTGGMYNEQFF. The DNA of the CDR3 is TGTGCCAGTGTCACAGGGGGCATGTACAATGAGCAGTTCTTC.